This paragraph reports one TCR beta chain. Original processing notes: Amplification with reference gene primers provided the estimates of nucleated cell counts. Method: immunoSEQ multiplex PCR; TCRdb's copy keeps in-frame clones and lacks some. V and J calls and clone size come straight from that table; D and trimming were deduced from the DNA. The table lists fewer than 300,000 clones, around 90% of them singletons. These data are taken from a study of blood T cell repertoires in COVID-19. Study as a whole: Spain, Italy and the United States supplied samples that represented acute and convalescent COVID-19.

Enrollees, about 18 to 95 years old, lived in 24 US areas. Before being deemed recovered, Cohort 3 donors had two negative PCRs, clearance, or symptom resolution. The germline gives CDR1 SGDLS, CDR2 YYNGEE. This CDR3 is 15 amino acids long. V trimming: 4 bases; J trimming: 5 bases; junction bases outside the gene matches: 11. The chain uses TRBV9 and TRBJ2-7; 8 bases are a match to TRBD1. Sequenced input: PBMCs or T cells enriched from blood (not recorded which). The sequence was obtained from a woman aged 30 to 39 who had recovered from COVID-19. In nucleotides, the CDR3 is TGTGCCAGCAGCACGGGACAGGTGGGTTCGAACGAGCAGTACTTC. The encoded protein is CASSTGQVGSNEQYF. Full variable domain (rest looked up from reference TRBV9 and TRBJ2-7): DSGVTQTPKHLITATGQRVTLRCSPRSGDLSVYWYQQSLDQGLQFLIQYYNGEERAKGNILERFSAQQFPDLHSELNLSSLELGDSALYFCASSTGQVGSNEQYFGPGTRLTVT.